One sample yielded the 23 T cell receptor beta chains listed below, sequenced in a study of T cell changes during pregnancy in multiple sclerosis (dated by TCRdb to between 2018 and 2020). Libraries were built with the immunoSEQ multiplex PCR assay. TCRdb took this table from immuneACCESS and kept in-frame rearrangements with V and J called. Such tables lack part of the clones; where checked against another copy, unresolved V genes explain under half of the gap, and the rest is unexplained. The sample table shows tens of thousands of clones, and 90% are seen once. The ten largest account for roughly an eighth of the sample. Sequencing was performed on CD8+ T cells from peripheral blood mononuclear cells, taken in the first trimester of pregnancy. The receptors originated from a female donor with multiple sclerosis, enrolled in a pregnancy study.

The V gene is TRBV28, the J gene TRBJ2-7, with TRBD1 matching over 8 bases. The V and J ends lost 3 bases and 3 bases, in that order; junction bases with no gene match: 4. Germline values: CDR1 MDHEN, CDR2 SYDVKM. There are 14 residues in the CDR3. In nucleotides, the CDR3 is TGTGCCAGCAGTTTGGGGACAGGAGGCTACGAGCAGTACTTC. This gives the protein CASSLGTGGYEQYF.

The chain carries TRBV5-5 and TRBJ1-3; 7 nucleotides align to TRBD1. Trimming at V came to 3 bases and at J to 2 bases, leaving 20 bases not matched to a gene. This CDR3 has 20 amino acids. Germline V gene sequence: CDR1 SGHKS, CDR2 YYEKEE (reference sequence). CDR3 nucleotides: TGTGCCAGCAGCTCACCCGGGACAGATCGGCAAATGAGGCCTGGAAACACCATATATTTT. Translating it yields CASSSPGTDRQMRPGNTIYF.

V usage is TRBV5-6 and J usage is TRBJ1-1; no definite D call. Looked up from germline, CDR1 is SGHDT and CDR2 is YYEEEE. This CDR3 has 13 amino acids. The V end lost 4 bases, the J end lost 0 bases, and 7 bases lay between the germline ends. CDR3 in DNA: TGTGCCAGCAGCGCGGCATTGAACACTGAAGCTTTCTTT. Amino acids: CASSAALNTEAFF.

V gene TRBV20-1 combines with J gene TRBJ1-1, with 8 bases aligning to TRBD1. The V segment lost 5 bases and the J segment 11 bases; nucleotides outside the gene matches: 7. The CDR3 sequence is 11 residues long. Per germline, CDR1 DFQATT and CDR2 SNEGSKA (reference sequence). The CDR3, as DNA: TGCAGTGCTGACAGGGGAGTGAGTGCTTTCTTT. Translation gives CSADRGVSAFF.

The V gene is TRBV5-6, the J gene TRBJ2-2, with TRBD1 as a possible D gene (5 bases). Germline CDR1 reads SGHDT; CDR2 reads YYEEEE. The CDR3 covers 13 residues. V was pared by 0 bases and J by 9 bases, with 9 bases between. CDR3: CASSLGGSWELFF. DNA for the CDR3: TGTGCCAGCAGCTTGGGGGGCTCCTGGGAGCTGTTTTTT.

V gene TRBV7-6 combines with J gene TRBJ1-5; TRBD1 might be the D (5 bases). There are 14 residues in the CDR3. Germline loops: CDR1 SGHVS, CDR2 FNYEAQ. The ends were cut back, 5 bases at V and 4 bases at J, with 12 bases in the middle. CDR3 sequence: CASSQGGGNQPQHF. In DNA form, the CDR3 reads TGTGCCAGCAGCCAAGGTGGGGGGAATCAGCCCCAGCATTTT.

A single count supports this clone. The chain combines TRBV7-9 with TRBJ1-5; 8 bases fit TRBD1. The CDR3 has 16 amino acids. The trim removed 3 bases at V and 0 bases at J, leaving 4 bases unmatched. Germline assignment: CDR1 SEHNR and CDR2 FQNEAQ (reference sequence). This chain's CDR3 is CASSLRDRYSNQPQHF. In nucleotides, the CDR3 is TGTGCCAGCAGCTTGAGGGACAGGTATAGCAATCAGCCCCAGCATTTT.

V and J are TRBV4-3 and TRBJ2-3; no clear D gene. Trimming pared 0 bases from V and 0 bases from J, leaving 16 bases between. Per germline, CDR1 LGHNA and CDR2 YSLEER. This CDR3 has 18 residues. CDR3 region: CASSQDLYYLPSTDTQYF. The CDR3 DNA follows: TGCGCCAGCAGCCAAGATCTATACTATTTGCCTAGCACAGATACGCAGTATTTT.

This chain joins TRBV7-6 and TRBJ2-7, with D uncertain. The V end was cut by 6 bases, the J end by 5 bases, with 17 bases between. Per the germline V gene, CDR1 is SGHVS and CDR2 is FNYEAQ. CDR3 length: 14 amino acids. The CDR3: CASSQRLGRDEQYF. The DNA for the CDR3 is TGTGCCAGCAGTCAAAGGCTGGGTCGGGACGAGCAGTACTTC. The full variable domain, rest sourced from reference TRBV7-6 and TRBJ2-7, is GAGVSQSPRYKVTKRGQDVALRCDPISGHVSLYWYRQALGQGPEFLTYFNYEAQQDKSGLPNDRFSAERPEGSISTLTIQRTEQRDSAMYRCASSQRLGRDEQYFGPGTRLTVT.

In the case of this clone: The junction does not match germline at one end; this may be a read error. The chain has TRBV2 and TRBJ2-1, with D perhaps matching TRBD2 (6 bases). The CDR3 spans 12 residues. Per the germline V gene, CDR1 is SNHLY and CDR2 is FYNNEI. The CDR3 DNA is TGTGCCAGCAGAGAAGGGACTCAAGAGCAGTTCTTC. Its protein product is CASREGTQEQFF.

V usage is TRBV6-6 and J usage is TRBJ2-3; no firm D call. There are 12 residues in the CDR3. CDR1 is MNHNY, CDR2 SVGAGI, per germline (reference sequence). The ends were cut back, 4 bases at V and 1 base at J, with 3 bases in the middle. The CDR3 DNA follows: TGTGCCAGCAGTTCGGGCACAGATACGCAGTATTTT. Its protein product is CASSSGTDTQYF.

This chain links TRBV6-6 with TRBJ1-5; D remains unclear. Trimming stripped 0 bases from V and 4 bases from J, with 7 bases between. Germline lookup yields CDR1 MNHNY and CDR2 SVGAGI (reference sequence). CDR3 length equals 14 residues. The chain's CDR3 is CASSYSSGNQPQHF. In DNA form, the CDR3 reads TGTGCCAGCAGTTACTCCAGCGGGAATCAGCCCCAGCATTTT.

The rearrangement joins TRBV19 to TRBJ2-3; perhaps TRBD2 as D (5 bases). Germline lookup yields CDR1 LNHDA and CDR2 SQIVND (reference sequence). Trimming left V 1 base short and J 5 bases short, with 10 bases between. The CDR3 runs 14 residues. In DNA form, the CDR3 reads TGTGCCAGTAGTATAGGGGCGGGCGGAGATACGCAGTATTTT. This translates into CASSIGAGGDTQYF.

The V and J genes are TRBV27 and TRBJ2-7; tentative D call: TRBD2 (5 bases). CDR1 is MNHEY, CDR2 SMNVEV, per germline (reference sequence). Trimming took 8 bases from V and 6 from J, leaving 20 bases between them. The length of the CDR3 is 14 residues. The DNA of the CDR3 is TGTGCCAGCTCATTCGGAGGTACATCGTTCGAGCAGTACTTC. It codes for CASSFGGTSFEQYF.

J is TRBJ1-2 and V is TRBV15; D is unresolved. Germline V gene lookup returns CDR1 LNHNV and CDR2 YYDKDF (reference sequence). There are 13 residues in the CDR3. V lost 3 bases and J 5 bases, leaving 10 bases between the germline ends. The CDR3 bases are TGTGCCACCAGCAGTACAACGCCATATGGCTACACCTTC. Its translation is CATSSTTPYGYTF.

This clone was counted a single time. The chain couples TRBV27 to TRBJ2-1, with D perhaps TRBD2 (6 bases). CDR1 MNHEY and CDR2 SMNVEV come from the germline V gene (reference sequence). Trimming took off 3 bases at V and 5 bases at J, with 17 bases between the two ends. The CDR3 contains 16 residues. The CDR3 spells CASSLGLYRENNEQFF. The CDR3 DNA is TGTGCCAGCAGTTTGGGACTCTATAGGGAAAACAATGAGCAGTTCTTC.

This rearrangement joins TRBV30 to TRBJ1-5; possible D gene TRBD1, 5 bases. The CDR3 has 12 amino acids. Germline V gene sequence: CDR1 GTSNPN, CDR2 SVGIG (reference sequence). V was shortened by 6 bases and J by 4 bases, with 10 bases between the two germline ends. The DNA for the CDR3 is TGTGCCTGCCAGGGATTGAATCAGCCCCAGCATTTT. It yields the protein CACQGLNQPQHF.

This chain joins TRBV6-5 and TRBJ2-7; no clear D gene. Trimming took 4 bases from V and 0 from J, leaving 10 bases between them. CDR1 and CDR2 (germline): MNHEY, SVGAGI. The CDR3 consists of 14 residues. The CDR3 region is CASSSRHSSYEQYF. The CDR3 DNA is TGTGCCAGCAGTTCCAGACACAGCTCCTACGAGCAGTACTTC.

The CDR3 protein is CASSLPGKYF. The DNA of the CDR3 is TGTGCCAGCAGCTTGCCAGGAAAGTACTTC. The rearrangement links TRBV5-8 to TRBJ2-7, with D uncertain. Trimming removed 1 base at V and 11 bases at J, with 7 bases between. This CDR3 is built from 10 residues. Germline V gene sequence: CDR1 SGHTS, CDR2 YDEGEE.

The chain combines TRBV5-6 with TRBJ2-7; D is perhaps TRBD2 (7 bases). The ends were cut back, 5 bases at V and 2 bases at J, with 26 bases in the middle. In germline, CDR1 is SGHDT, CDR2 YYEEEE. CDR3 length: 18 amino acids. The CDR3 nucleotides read TGTGCCAGCAGTCTGAGGCCTGGGGGGGCCCTGCGAGCCTACGAGCAGTACTTC. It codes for CASSLRPGGALRAYEQYF.

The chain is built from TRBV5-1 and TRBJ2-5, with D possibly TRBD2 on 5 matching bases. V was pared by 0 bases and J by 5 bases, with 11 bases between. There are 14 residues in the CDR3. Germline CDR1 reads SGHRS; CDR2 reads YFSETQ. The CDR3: CASSLVSGVETQYF. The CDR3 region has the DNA TGCGCCAGCAGCTTGGTCTCCGGGGTGGAGACCCAGTACTTC. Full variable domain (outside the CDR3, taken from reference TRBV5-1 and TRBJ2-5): KAGVTQTPRYLIKTRGQQVTLSCSPISGHRSVSWYQQTPGQGLQFLFEYFSETQRNKGNFPGRFSGRQFSNSRSEMNVSTLELGDSALYLCASSLVSGVETQYFGPGTRLLVL.

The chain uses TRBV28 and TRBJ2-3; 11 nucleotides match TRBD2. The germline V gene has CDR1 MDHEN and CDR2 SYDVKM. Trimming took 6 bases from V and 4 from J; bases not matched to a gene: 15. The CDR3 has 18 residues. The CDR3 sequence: CASRPNPGLAVLADTQYF. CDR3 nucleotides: TGTGCCAGCAGACCAAATCCGGGACTAGCGGTTTTGGCAGATACGCAGTATTTT.

As DNA, the CDR3 is TGTGCCAGTACCTACAGAGGGCTCTCTGGAAACACCATATATTTT. It translates to CASTYRGLSGNTIYF. The rearrangement links TRBV19 to TRBJ1-3; D ambiguous. Per germline, CDR1 LNHDA and CDR2 SQIVND (reference sequence). There are 15 residues in the CDR3. V gave up 7 bases and J gave up 0 bases, with 13 bases separating them.